A single sample is the source of the 31 T cell receptor beta chains below, sequenced in a study of shared clonotypes between healthy human individuals. Clones were read by immunoSEQ multiplex PCR, and TCRdb kept only the in-frame ones, dropping some. The data show about 2 million clones, 85% to 95% seen once. The sequenced material came from naive CD4+ T cells sorted from blood. Subset: CD45RA+ positively selected. The receptors derive from a man between 18 and 29 years old in good health.

The chain joins TRBV30 to TRBJ2-7; TRBD2 is a possible D gene (6 bases). In germline, CDR1 is GTSNPN, CDR2 SVGIG (reference sequence). The CDR3 covers 14 residues. Trimming cost V 4 bases and J 0 bases, with 13 bases left between them. CDR3 protein: CAWTPGLSSYEQYF. The CDR3 DNA reads TGTGCCTGGACTCCGGGACTGAGCTCCTACGAGCAGTACTTC.

The chain employs TRBV10-1 and TRBJ2-3, with D possibly TRBD2 on 6 matching bases. Germline V gene sequence: CDR1 WNHNN, CDR2 SYGVQD (reference sequence). This CDR3 is 16 amino acids long. The germline V and J ends were trimmed by 4 bases and 6 bases, with 20 bases remaining between them. Here the CDR3 DNA reads TGCGCCAGCAGTGGGAGACTAGGGTCCATTTATGATACGCAGTATTTT. Translation: CASSGRLGSIYDTQYF.

In nucleotides, the CDR3 is TGTGCCAGCAGTTATGACCTTGGCTCTGGAAACACCATATATTTT. This gives the protein CASSYDLGSGNTIYF. The chain has TRBV2 and TRBJ1-3; no clear D. Trimming pared 5 bases from V and 0 bases from J, leaving 11 bases between. CDR3 length: 15 residues. Germline V gene data show CDR1 as SNHLY and CDR2 as FYNNEI.

Worth noting for this clone: In the same sample, other DNA sequences code for this CDR3. J is TRBJ2-1 and V is TRBV6-6, with D unresolved. This CDR3 is built from 11 residues. CDR1 and CDR2 (germline): MNHNY, SVGAGI (reference sequence). Trimming pared 3 bases from V and 7 bases from J, leaving 4 bases between. The DNA for the CDR3 is TGTGCCAGCAGTTATTTAAATGAGCAGTTCTTC. Translation: CASSYLNEQFF.

For the CDR3, the DNA is TGCGCCAGCAGCTCTTTAGGGACAGGGTCCAACAATGAGCAGTTCTTC. It is translated as CASSSLGTGSNNEQFF. The rearrangement uses TRBV5-1 and TRBJ2-1, with 9 bases fitting TRBD1. The CDR3 runs to 16 residues. V lost 3 bases to trimming and J lost 5 bases; unmatched junction nucleotides: 9. Germline assignment: CDR1 SGHRS and CDR2 YFSETQ.

This sequence joins TRBV5-6 and TRBJ1-3; 9 positions agree with TRBD1. From germline, CDR1 is SGHDT and CDR2 YYEEEE. The CDR3 totals 16 residues. The J segment lost 0 bases and the V segment lost 5 bases, leaving 6 bases of the junction unmatched. The CDR3 nucleotides read TGTGCCAGCAGTCCACAGGGGGCCCACTCTGGAAACACCATATATTTT. Translation gives CASSPQGAHSGNTIYF. Full variable domain (rest looked up from reference TRBV5-6 and TRBJ1-3): DAGVTQSPTHLIKTRGQQVTLRCSPKSGHDTVSWYQQALGQGPQFIFQYYEEEERQRGNFPDRFSGHQFPNYSSELNVNALLLGDSALYLCASSPQGAHSGNTIYFGEGSWLTVV.

This chain links TRBV6-1 with TRBJ1-2, with a weak D call TRBD1 (5 bases). Trimming shortened V by 3 bases and J by 4 bases, and 12 bases separated the two germline ends. The CDR3 contains 14 residues. CDR1 is MNHNS and CDR2 is SASEGT in the germline V gene. CDR3 region: CASSDRVEIYGYTF. As DNA, the CDR3 is TGTGCCAGCAGTGACAGGGTGGAGATCTATGGCTACACCTTC.

J is TRBJ2-1 and V is TRBV5-1, with 8 bases fitting TRBD2. CDR3 length equals 19 residues. Germline V gives CDR1 SGHRS, CDR2 YFSETQ. The J segment lost 6 bases and the V segment lost 0 bases, leaving 17 bases of the junction unmatched. DNA for the CDR3: TGCGCCAGCAGCTTGGCCTACGGCCTAGCGGGCGATGTGGCCAATGAGCAGTTCTTC. Residues: CASSLAYGLAGDVANEQFF.

The rearrangement uses TRBV6-5 and TRBJ2-7; unclear D gene. The CDR3 covers 14 residues. CDR1 and CDR2 from the germline V gene are MNHEY and SVGAGI. V lost 5 bases to trimming and J lost 2 bases, with 13 bases between them. The CDR3: CASSTDTMAYEQYF. The CDR3 DNA reads as TGTGCCAGCAGTACCGACACGATGGCCTACGAGCAGTACTTC.

This chain connects TRBV12-5 to TRBJ1-5; D not certain. The V end lost 1 base, the J end lost 0 bases, and 1 base lay between the germline ends. This CDR3 is 13 amino acids long. Germline V lookup: CDR1 LGHNT, CDR2 FRNRAP. The CDR3 spells CASGLGSNQPQHF. Here the CDR3 DNA reads TGTGCTAGTGGTTTGGGTAGCAATCAGCCCCAGCATTTT.

V and J are TRBV27 and TRBJ2-7, with D maybe TRBD2 (6 bases). The CDR3 runs to 14 residues. From germline, CDR1 is MNHEY and CDR2 SMNVEV (reference sequence). With 0 bases removed from V and 10 bases from J, the gap between germline ends came to 16 bases. CDR3 sequence: CASSLSRRGSSQYF. CDR3 coding DNA: TGTGCCAGCAGTTTATCGCGGCGGGGCTCCTCCCAGTACTTC.

Ten or more counts support this clone. The J gene is TRBJ2-5, the V gene TRBV4-2; D might be TRBD2 (6 bases). The length of the CDR3 is 17 residues. From germline, CDR1 is LGHNA and CDR2 YNFKEQ. V was cut by 1 base and J by 5 bases, with 20 bases left in between. The DNA of the CDR3 is TGTGCCAGCAGCCAAGCCTCCTGGGAGGCGGGGAGGGAGACCCAGTACTTC. Protein product: CASSQASWEAGRETQYF.

The chain recombines TRBV28 with TRBJ2-5; 7 bases align to TRBD2. Germline V gene data show CDR1 as MDHEN and CDR2 as SYDVKM. After removal of 5 bases from V and 5 bases from J, the junction contained 11 bases not matched to a gene. This CDR3 region has 15 residues. The CDR3 region is CASSNGRGFEETQYF. The CDR3 nucleotides read TGTGCCAGCAGTAATGGGCGGGGGTTTGAGGAGACCCAGTACTTC.

The chain combines TRBV4-1 with TRBJ1-6; tentatively, D is TRBD1 (6 bases). Germline V gives CDR1 MGHRA, CDR2 YSYEKL. The V end was cut by 0 bases, the J end by 1 base, with 13 bases between. The CDR3 is made up of 18 amino acids. The CDR3 bases are TGCGCCAGCAGCCAAGATCTTCCGGGGGCTTCCTATAATTCACCCCTCCACTTT. As protein: CASSQDLPGASYNSPLHF.

This chain joins TRBV4-1 and TRBJ2-1; TRBD2 agrees at 8 bases. V shed 4 bases and J 4 bases; nucleotides not matched to a gene: 3. The CDR3 totals 14 residues. CDR1 is MGHRA, CDR2 YSYEKL, per germline. The CDR3 loop reads CASSRSGGYNEQFF. As DNA, the CDR3 is TGCGCCAGCAGCCGGAGCGGGGGTTACAATGAGCAGTTCTTC.

This clone was detected once. The V call is TRBV19, the J call TRBJ2-2; 8 nucleotides align to TRBD1. Germline assignment: CDR1 LNHDA and CDR2 SQIVND (reference sequence). V shed 3 bases, J shed 7 bases, and the junction held 4 bases outside the gene matches. The CDR3 contains 14 residues. DNA of the CDR3: TGTGCCAGTAGTATCCAGGGGGCAAACGGGGAGCTGTTTTTT. This encodes CASSIQGANGELFF.

This clone was recorded once. The CDR3 bases are TGTGCCAGCACGCGAAGGGACAGTGGGAGTTCGGATACGCAGTATTTT. Its translation: CASTRRDSGSSDTQYF. This chain connects TRBV2 to TRBJ2-3, with TRBD1 identical over 7 bases. The CDR3 contains 16 residues. Losses at the gene ends were 7 bases for V and 6 bases for J; bases not matched to a gene: 16. Germline lookup yields CDR1 SNHLY and CDR2 FYNNEI.

Comments on this clone: The junction and the germline gene differ at one end; a read error may be behind it. CDR3 DNA sequence: TGTGCCAGCTCAGCACCTACTAGCACAGATACGCAGTATTTT. As protein: CASSAPTSTDTQYF. The chain recombines TRBV18 with TRBJ2-3; D is undetermined. The CDR3 runs to 14 residues. Germline V gene data show CDR1 as KGHSH and CDR2 as LQKENI. Based on the CDR3 plus reference TRBV18 and TRBJ2-3, the full variable domain is NAGVMQNPRHLVRRRGQEARLRCSPMKGHSHVYWYRQLPEEGLKFMVYLQKENIIDESGMPKERFSAEFPKEGPSILRIQQVVRGDSAAYFCASSAPTSTDTQYFGPGTRLTVL.

The rearrangement uses TRBV5-1 and TRBJ2-7, with D perhaps assigned TRBD1 or TRBD2 (6 bases each). V lost 4 bases to trimming and J lost 7 bases, with 18 bases between them. This CDR3 is built from 14 residues. CDR1 is SGHRS, CDR2 YFSETQ, per germline. The chain's CDR3 is CASSGSGGKQEQYF. CDR3 in DNA: TGCGCCAGCAGCGGTTCCGGGGGCAAGCAGGAGCAGTACTTC.

The rearrangement joins TRBV19 to TRBJ1-1; D not resolved. The germline V and J ends were trimmed by 3 bases and 2 bases, with 7 bases remaining between them. CDR3 length: 13 amino acids. Germline loops: CDR1 LNHDA, CDR2 SQIVND (reference sequence). The CDR3 spells CASSISRNTEAFF. The CDR3, as DNA: TGTGCCAGTAGTATTAGCAGAAACACTGAAGCTTTCTTT.

V usage is TRBV19 and J usage is TRBJ1-2; possible D gene TRBD1, 6 bases. The CDR3 has 14 amino acids. Trimming left V 7 bases short and J 6 bases short, with 18 bases between. Germline CDR1 LNHDA, CDR2 SQIVND (reference sequence). The CDR3 loop reads CASTPSRGRHGYTF. As DNA, the CDR3 is TGTGCCAGTACCCCCTCTCGGGGGCGGCATGGCTACACCTTC.

As to this clone: Additional DNA sequences in this sample encode the identical CDR3. The V gene is TRBV6-6, the J gene TRBJ1-2; D remains unclear. Trimming took off 2 bases at V and 1 base at J, with 5 bases between the two ends. This CDR3 spans 13 amino acids. CDR1 and CDR2 from the germline V gene are MNHNY and SVGAGI (reference sequence). CDR3: CASSYGDNYGYTF. CDR3 nucleotides: TGTGCCAGCAGTTACGGTGATAACTATGGCTACACCTTC.

On this clone itself: The sample holds other DNA sequences that translate to the same CDR3. V gene TRBV5-1 combines with J gene TRBJ2-3, with TRBD2 matching 11 bases. This CDR3 comprises 15 residues. Germline loops: CDR1 SGHRS, CDR2 YFSETQ. V shed 4 bases, J shed 5 bases, and the junction held 6 bases outside the gene matches. CDR3 DNA sequence: TGCGCCAGCAGCCTGGAGGGACTAGCGGTAGATACGCAGTATTTT. This codes for CASSLEGLAVDTQYF.

Comments on this clone: A much larger clone lies one base from this, so it may be a read error. The chain couples TRBV30 to TRBJ2-7; D call uncertain. The CDR3 has 11 amino acids. The germline V gene has CDR1 GTSNPN and CDR2 SVGIG (reference sequence). V lost 5 bases, J lost 3 bases, and 8 bases lay in between. In DNA form, the CDR3 reads TGTGCCTGGGGCGGTGACTACGAGCAGTACTTC. Protein sequence: CAWGGDYEQYF.

As concerns this clone: This same CDR3 is encoded by further DNA sequences in the sample. The V call is TRBV6-6, the J call TRBJ2-7; D remains ambiguous. This CDR3 contains 11 residues. Germline lookup yields CDR1 MNHNY and CDR2 SVGAGI (reference sequence). V lost 5 bases and J lost 2, with 4 bases in between. CDR3 protein: CASSRTYEQYF. The CDR3 nucleotides are TGTGCCAGCAGTCGAACCTACGAGCAGTACTTC.

For this clone: In the same sample, other DNA sequences code for this CDR3. V gene TRBV5-1 combines with J gene TRBJ2-3; 7 bases fit TRBD1. Germline CDR1 SGHRS, CDR2 YFSETQ. Trimming took 7 bases from V and 2 from J; bases not matched to a gene: 1. The CDR3 covers 12 residues. CDR3 sequence: CASGQDTDTQYF. In nucleotides, the CDR3 is TGCGCCAGCGGACAGGACACAGATACGCAGTATTTT.

The J gene is TRBJ1-5, the V gene TRBV19; D gene ambiguous. Trimming pared 4 bases from V and 1 base from J, leaving 11 bases between. Germline lookup yields CDR1 LNHDA and CDR2 SQIVND (reference sequence). The CDR3 length is 15 residues. The CDR3, as DNA: TGTGCCAGTAGTACGACGGTGGGGAGCAATCAGCCCCAGCATTTT. The encoded protein is CASSTTVGSNQPQHF.

The rearrangement uses TRBV15 and TRBJ2-1; TRBD1 agrees at 9 bases. The V gene's germline CDR1 is LNHNV and CDR2 YYDKDF (reference sequence). The CDR3 has 16 amino acids. V trimming: 4 bases; J trimming: 7 bases; junction bases outside the gene matches: 11. The CDR3 region is CATSTRSGQGWNEQFF. DNA for the CDR3: TGTGCCACCAGCACTCGTTCGGGACAGGGCTGGAATGAGCAGTTCTTC.

V and J are TRBV27 and TRBJ1-2, with TRBD1 matching over 7 bases. CDR3 length equals 14 residues. Germline CDR1 reads MNHEY; CDR2 reads SMNVEV (reference sequence). The V gene end was trimmed by 8 bases and the J gene end by 2 bases; junction bases not matched to a gene: 8. The CDR3 DNA sequence: TGTGCCAGCGGGAGGGGGCCGGGGAACTATGGCTACACCTTC. Its translation is CASGRGPGNYGYTF.

The V call is TRBV5-5, the J call TRBJ2-2; TRBD1 aligns across 8 bases. Germline V gives CDR1 SGHKS, CDR2 YYEKEE (reference sequence). This CDR3 has 18 residues. Trimming took 0 bases from V and 5 from J; bases not matched to a gene: 12. The CDR3 DNA reads TGTGCCAGCAGCTTGGAGTCCCCCGACAGGGGAAGGACCGGGGAGCTGTTTTTT. Amino acids: CASSLESPDRGRTGELFF.

The rearrangement joins TRBV6-5 to TRBJ1-4, with 7 bases lining up with TRBD1. CDR1 MNHEY and CDR2 SVGAGI come from the germline V gene. With 2 bases clipped from V and 0 bases from J, the junction kept 3 bases outside the gene matches. This CDR3 comprises 16 residues. CDR3 nucleotides: TGTGCCAGCAGTTACGGGCAGGGGGCAACTAATGAAAAACTGTTTTTT. Translation gives CASSYGQGATNEKLFF.